A single sample is the source of the 19 T cell receptor beta chains below, sequenced in a study of cytomegalovirus exposure and HLA in healthy donors. PCR amplification relied on 60 Vbeta primers (plus 13 Jbeta primers). TCRdb's table, derived via immunoSEQ multiplex PCR, lists solely in-frame clones and lacks some. The sample holds some 130,000 clones; 76% are singletons and the top ten take roughly 3%. The specimen sequenced was PBMCs. These receptors were collected from a man between 35 and 55 years old in good health and CMV-seronegative.

The chain links TRBV30 to TRBJ2-5, with TRBD1 identical over 9 bases. V was clipped by 5 bases and J by 3 bases; unmatched bases: 4. The CDR3 is made up of 13 amino acids. Germline V gene data show CDR1 as GTSNPN and CDR2 as SVGIG (reference sequence). The CDR3 bases are TGTGCCTGGGATACAGGGGGCGAAGAGACCCAGTACTTC. Translating gives CAWDTGGEETQYF.

The V gene is TRBV10-3, the J gene TRBJ2-1; 14 bases match TRBD2. This CDR3 contains 16 residues. J gave up 8 bases and V 0 bases, and 3 bases lay outside the gene matches. The germline CDR1 and CDR2 sequences are ENHRY and SYGVKD. The CDR3 reads CAISESGTSGSYEQFF. CDR3 nucleotide sequence: TGTGCCATCAGTGAGTCCGGGACTAGCGGGAGCTATGAGCAGTTCTTC.

This chain joins TRBV6-4 and TRBJ2-7; TRBD1 matches 9 bases. The junction had 7 bases not matched to a gene; V was cut back by 6 bases and J by 7 bases. The CDR3 is 13 amino acids. From germline, CDR1 is MRHNA and CDR2 SNTAGT. The CDR3 nucleotides read TGTGCCAGCAGCAGGGACAGGGAAGGGGAGCAGTACTTC. Translating gives CASSRDREGEQYF.

This clone was counted between two and nine times. V gene TRBV6-5 combines with J gene TRBJ2-5, with 7 bases identical to TRBD1. The trim removed 7 bases at V and 5 bases at J, leaving 10 bases unmatched. The CDR3 runs 14 residues. Germline values: CDR1 MNHEY, CDR2 SVGAGI. The CDR3 DNA follows: TGTGCCAGCACCAACAGGGGCCCCTGGGAGACCCAGTACTTC. Amino acid sequence: CASTNRGPWETQYF.

The rearrangement joins TRBV10-1 to TRBJ2-5, with a possible D match to TRBD2 (5 bases). The ends were cut back, 4 bases at V and 5 bases at J, with 14 bases in the middle. Per the germline V gene, CDR1 is WNHNN and CDR2 is SYGVQD (reference sequence). This CDR3 spans 14 amino acids. The DNA of the CDR3 is TGCGCCAGCAGTGGTGGTCCGGGGTGTGAGACCCAGTACTTC. The encoded protein is CASSGGPGCETQYF.

CDR3 sequence (DNA): TGTGCCAGCTCACCCCAGGGGGCAGTAGGAACTGAAGCTTTCTTT. Its protein product is CASSPQGAVGTEAFF. The chain links TRBV18 to TRBJ1-1; 8 bases line up with TRBD1. The CDR3 covers 15 residues. Germline V lookup: CDR1 KGHSH, CDR2 LQKENI. The trim removed 3 bases at V and 5 bases at J, leaving 8 bases unmatched.

CDR3 sequence (DNA): TGTGCCATCAGTGCAGAGACAGGGGGCGGTACTGAAGCTTTCTTT. As protein: CAISAETGGGTEAFF. The chain uses TRBV10-3 and TRBJ1-1; 10 bases match TRBD1. The length of the CDR3 is 15 residues. J was trimmed by 5 bases and V by 4 bases; bases with no gene match: 7. CDR1 ENHRY and CDR2 SYGVKD come from the germline V gene.

V and J are TRBV7-2 and TRBJ2-2; D is perhaps TRBD1 (5 bases). Trimming took 5 bases from V and 2 from J, leaving 18 bases between them. Germline values: CDR1 SGHTA, CDR2 FQGNSA. The CDR3 spans 17 residues. The CDR3 spells CASSPIPGWGNTGELFF. As DNA, the CDR3 is TGTGCCAGCAGCCCGATCCCAGGGTGGGGAAACACCGGGGAGCTGTTTTTT.

V and J are TRBV5-3 and TRBJ1-2; 7 nucleotides match TRBD1. TRBV5-3 is classed as an ORF, of uncertain function. The CDR3 length is 14 residues. Unmatched junction bases numbered 6, after V lost 5 bases and J lost 2 bases. The CDR3 DNA follows: TGTGCCAGAAGAATGGGACAGACCAACTATGGCTACACCTTC. It encodes CARRMGQTNYGYTF.

This chain joins TRBV7-9 and TRBJ2-5; perhaps TRBD2 as D (6 bases). The CDR3 has 15 amino acids. Germline V CDR1 and CDR2: SEHNR, FQNEAQ (reference sequence). V was trimmed by 0 bases and J by 2 bases, leaving 10 bases between them. The DNA for the CDR3 is TGTGCCAGCAGCTTAGCCTCCGGGGGACAAGAGACCCAGTACTTC. Translating gives CASSLASGGQETQYF.

The V gene is TRBV9, the J gene TRBJ2-7, with 9 bases that match TRBD2. CDR1 is SGDLS, CDR2 YYNGEE, per germline. CDR3 length: 14 amino acids. Trimming took 3 bases from V and 4 from J; bases not matched to a gene: 5. Here the CDR3 DNA reads TGTGCCAGCAGCGGTAGCGGGAGCGGGTACGAGCAGTACTTC. As protein: CASSGSGSGYEQYF.

V is TRBV5-1 and J is TRBJ1-4; possibly TRBD1 for D (5 bases). V lost 0 bases and J lost 8, with 11 bases in between. Germline V gives CDR1 SGHRS, CDR2 YFSETQ. The CDR3 consists of 14 residues. The CDR3 spells CASSLGQMEEKLFF. The CDR3 nucleotides are TGCGCCAGCAGCTTGGGACAGATGGAAGAAAAACTGTTTTTT.

CDR3 DNA sequence: TGTGCCAGCAGCTCCTTAACAGGGAGAGCTAACTATGGCTACACCTTC. This encodes CASSSLTGRANYGYTF. The chain combines TRBV5-5 with TRBJ1-2; perhaps TRBD1 as D (6 bases). The CDR3 is 16 amino acids. The V end lost 3 bases, the J end lost 0 bases, and 15 bases lay between the germline ends. Germline V CDR1 and CDR2: SGHKS, YYEKEE (reference sequence).

This clone turned up a few times. The chain is built from TRBV30 and TRBJ2-5; perhaps TRBD1 as D (6 bases). V was clipped by 0 bases and J by 7 bases, with 12 bases between them. This CDR3 spans 13 amino acids. Germline values: CDR1 GTSNPN, CDR2 SVGIG (reference sequence). Here the CDR3 reads CAWSVKGGRTQYF. The CDR3 DNA follows: TGTGCCTGGAGTGTAAAAGGGGGAAGGACCCAGTACTTC.

This clone has more than one count but fewer than ten. This chain joins TRBV6-5 and TRBJ1-1, with D unclear. Germline loops: CDR1 MNHEY, CDR2 SVGAGI. Trimming stripped 0 bases from V and 4 bases from J, with 9 bases between. This CDR3 contains 14 residues. The CDR3 DNA reads as TGTGCCAGCAGTTACTCGACCGGGAGCACTGAAGCTTTCTTT. Protein sequence: CASSYSTGSTEAFF.

This chain uses TRBV28 with TRBJ2-5; weak D call: TRBD2 (7 bases). CDR1 is MDHEN and CDR2 is SYDVKM in the germline V gene. This CDR3 has 15 amino acids. Deletions cut 5 bases from V and 4 bases from J, with 17 bases between. CDR3 in amino acids: CASSGGGGGTETQYF. The CDR3 DNA is TGTGCCAGCAGTGGGGGAGGGGGAGGGACAGAGACCCAGTACTTC.

V is TRBV5-1 and J is TRBJ2-3, with D possibly being TRBD2 (5 bases). The CDR3 is 16 amino acids. Looked up from germline, CDR1 is SGHRS and CDR2 is YFSETQ. V lost 0 bases to trimming and J lost 2 bases, with 13 bases between them. The CDR3 DNA is TGCGCCAGCAGCTTGGATCCGGGGAAACCCACAGATACGCAGTATTTT. This encodes CASSLDPGKPTDTQYF.

This chain links TRBV6-5 with TRBJ1-1; D is ambiguous. The germline CDR1 and CDR2 sequences are MNHEY and SVGAGI. V was pared by 8 bases and J by 1 base, with 11 bases between. CDR3 length: 13 residues. The CDR3 region is CASARGWNTEAFF. Here the CDR3 DNA reads TGTGCCAGCGCCCGGGGTTGGAACACTGAAGCTTTCTTT.

The chain joins TRBV28 to TRBJ2-7; the match to TRBD2 covers 8 bases. This CDR3 is 15 amino acids long. Trimming removed 5 bases from V and 6 bases from J; junction bases left unmatched: 12. The germline V gene encodes CDR1 MDHEN and CDR2 SYDVKM. CDR3 region: CASSPRSGGVGEQYF. CDR3 nucleotide sequence: TGTGCCAGCAGTCCGCGTTCGGGAGGGGTAGGCGAGCAGTACTTC.